This T cell receptor beta chain was sequenced in a study of T cell repertoires in cytomegalovirus infection. Trimming stripped 5 bases from V and 4 bases from J, with 17 bases between. CDR3 length: 14 amino acids. The germline V gene has CDR1 GTSNPN and CDR2 SVGIG (reference sequence). TCRdb redid the calling of the reads with MiXCR, one entry per CDR3 protein. The sample has about 140,000 distinct CDR3 sequences; more than 25% are singletons. On this clonotype itself: Its cognate antigen is unknown.

This chain joins TRBV30 and TRBJ2-5; perhaps D is TRBD1 or TRBD2 (6 bases each). Sequences were derived from CD8+ T cells from cultured PBMCs, sampled from culture after CMV antigen stimulation. The source of this sequence is a human donor in good health (CMV status not recorded). Some clones in this sample may be carry-over from other donors' samples. CDR3 residues: CAWSEEGRGETQYF. The CDR3 nucleotides are TGTGCCTGGTCCGAGGAGGGCAGGGGAGAGACCCAGTACTTC.